This record covers a single T cell receptor beta chain. These data come from a study of blood T cell repertoires in COVID-19. Clones were read by immunoSEQ multiplex PCR, and TCRdb kept only the in-frame ones, dropping some. The data show about 300,000 clones, 75% to 90% seen once. Categorization into cohorts depended on clinical history that participants reported. The CDR3 has 13 residues. Germline-derived CDR1 and CDR2 are GTSNPN and SVGIG (reference sequence). Trimming removed 3 bases from V and 0 bases from J, with 8 bases in between. The sequencing sample was made of PBMCs or T cells enriched from blood (not recorded which). The source of this sequence is a woman aged 45-65 years who had recovered from COVID-19. The chain combines TRBV30 with TRBJ2-5; D gene unclear. The CDR3 nucleotides are TGTGCCTGGAGCATGAGGTACCAAGAGACCCAGTACTTC. Encoded protein: CAWSMRYQETQYF.